Detailed here is one TCR beta chain. The antigen is undetermined. The sample belongs to a study of CD8+CD57+ T cells in acquired aplastic anemia. Study information: The DNA of sorted CD4+ and CD8+ cells averaged roughly 3.2 ug.

General observations from the study: Any difference that existed in CD8+ Simpson's diversity between patients and controls was not significant. Patients and controls shared about 30 CD8+ CDR3 sequences, which appeared highly expressed in patients and within their immunodominant clones.

Germline V CDR1 and CDR2: SEHNR, FQNEAQ (reference sequence). V was cut by 7 bases and J by 2 bases, with 17 bases left in between. CDR3 length: 15 amino acids. Both TCR beta VDJ combination and CDR3 sequence profiling were carried out. Genomic DNA was the template for this profiling. TCRdb re-called the reads through MiXCR, storing one row per CDR3 protein. Of about 170,000 distinct CDR3 sequences listed, approximately 60% were seen once; the top ten hold 45% to 55%. J is TRBJ1-2 and V is TRBV7-9, with D tentatively TRBD1 (5 bases). The receptor's source is a human donor in good health. The sequenced sample consisted of sorted CD4+, CD8+, or CD8+CD57+ T cells (not recorded which) from PBMCs. CDR3 loop: CASTSRAGSNYGYTF. The CDR3 region has the DNA TGTGCCAGCACCTCCCGGGCAGGGTCAAACTATGGCTACACCTTC.